This T cell receptor (beta chain) appears in the sequencing data of a study of blood T cell repertoires in COVID-19. Trimming left V 8 bases short and J 8 bases short, with 19 bases between. This CDR3 contains 14 residues. Germline V gives CDR1 GTSNPN, CDR2 SVGIG (reference sequence). Assignments of participants to cohorts depended upon their own reported clinical history. For recovered donors of Cohort 3, there were two negative PCRs, clearance, or symptom resolution. Study processing details: Cell counts per sample came from amplifying reference gene primers. Using immunoSEQ multiplex PCR, the repertoire was profiled, and TCRdb retains in-frame clones only, with some absent. That table gives V, J and clone size, and the DNA gave D and trimming. The data contain about 300,000 clones, 70% to 90% of them seen just once; the ten biggest clones take up 5.5% to 7%.

This sequence originates from a woman under 40 who had recovered from COVID-19. The chain carries TRBV30 and TRBJ1-6; no clear D gene. Sequenced sample: PBMCs or T cells enriched from blood (not recorded which). This CDR3 is CAAARHQVDSPLHF. CDR3 DNA: TGTGCCGCCGCCAGGCACCAGGTCGATTCACCCCTCCACTTT.